What follows describes a single T cell receptor beta chain. Its antigen is undetermined. Looked up from germline, CDR1 is SGHNT and CDR2 is YENEEA. Trimming cost V 6 bases and J 5 bases, with 17 bases left between them. The CDR3 is 14 amino acids. This sample is drawn from a study of shared clonotypes between healthy human individuals. Study-level points and caveats: Limited genetic and exposure-history diversity came from having few donors.

Ten immunoSEQ deep assay plates were used by the authors to sequence unsorted PBMC DNA. Clones were sequenced by immunoSEQ multiplex PCR, and TCRdb holds only the in-frame ones, with some missing. The sample lists roughly 480,000 clones, roughly 85% seen once, with 9.5% to 15% in the top ten. This clonotype was obtained from a woman between 35 and 50 years old in good health. Some clones in this sample may be carry-over from other donors' samples. What was sequenced was PBMCs. V usage is TRBV11-3 and J usage is TRBJ2-7; possibly TRBD1 or TRBD2 for D (5 bases each). The CDR3 sequence: CASSFGGEENEQYF. DNA for the CDR3: TGTGCCAGCAGTTTTGGGGGAGAGGAGAACGAGCAGTACTTC.